These 4 T cell receptor beta chains came from one sample sequenced in a study of vaccination effects on CD4 cells after COVID-19. Which antigens these TCRs recognize remains unknown. The table came from immunoSEQ multiplex PCR; TCRdb's copy has only in-frame clones and leaves some out. The sample has about 72,000 clones, 60% to 80% seen once. Following culture for roughly 10 days, CD4+ T cells were isolated. This specimen consisted of CD4+ T cells from PBMCs cultured without peptide, obtained before COVID-19 vaccination. All receptors come from a human donor who received a COVID-19 vaccine.

In nucleotides, the CDR3 is TGCGCCAGCAGCCCCTACGAAGCCTCGTACAATCAGCCCCAGCATTTT. Translation: CASSPYEASYNQPQHF. The rearrangement uses TRBV4-1 and TRBJ1-5; D ambiguous. The CDR3 contains 16 residues. Germline CDR1 is MGHRA and CDR2 is YSYEKL. Trimming shortened V by 4 bases and J by 3 bases, and 16 bases separated the two germline ends.

The chain links TRBV20-1 to TRBJ2-5, with 9 bases fitting TRBD2. Germline lookup yields CDR1 DFQATT and CDR2 SNEGSKA (reference sequence). CDR3 length equals 15 residues. Trimming took 3 bases from V and 5 from J; bases not matched to a gene: 10. CDR3 nucleotide sequence: TGCAGTGCTAGTGCTCGAGGCGGGGGGGAGGAGACCCAGTACTTC. It is translated as CSASARGGGEETQYF.

The chain joins TRBV5-5 to TRBJ2-7; 7 bases fit TRBD1. J gave up 2 bases and V 0 bases, and 8 bases lay outside the gene matches. The CDR3 contains 16 residues. Germline loops: CDR1 SGHKS, CDR2 YYEKEE (reference sequence). The CDR3 DNA follows: TGTGCCAGCAGCTTGGCCGTGGGACAGCTTGCCTACGAGCAGTACGTC. It translates to CASSLAVGQLAYEQYV.

The chain has TRBV9 and TRBJ2-3; D may be TRBD1 (5 bases). Germline V gene lookup returns CDR1 SGDLS and CDR2 YYNGEE. Trimming left V 1 base short and J 2 bases short, with 14 bases between. This CDR3 spans 16 amino acids. The chain's CDR3 is CASSVRGRQFTDTQYF. The CDR3 DNA sequence: TGTGCCAGCAGCGTAAGGGGCCGACAGTTCACAGATACGCAGTATTTT.